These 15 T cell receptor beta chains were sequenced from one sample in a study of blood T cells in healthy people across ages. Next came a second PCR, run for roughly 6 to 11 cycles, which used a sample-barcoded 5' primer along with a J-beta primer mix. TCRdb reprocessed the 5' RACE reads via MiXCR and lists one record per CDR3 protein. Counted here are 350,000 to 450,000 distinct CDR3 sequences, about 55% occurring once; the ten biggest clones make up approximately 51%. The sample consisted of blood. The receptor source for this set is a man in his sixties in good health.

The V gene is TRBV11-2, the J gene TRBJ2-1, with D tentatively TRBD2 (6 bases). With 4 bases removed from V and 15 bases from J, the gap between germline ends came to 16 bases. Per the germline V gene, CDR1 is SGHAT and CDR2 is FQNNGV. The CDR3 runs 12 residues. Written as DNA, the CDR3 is TGTGCCAGCAGCTCCTCCGGGGGTGCGGTGTTCTTC. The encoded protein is CASSSSGGAVFF.

This CDR3 is CASILAPGTPYEQYF. The CDR3 DNA follows: TGTGCCAGCATTCTTGCCCCCGGGACCCCTTACGAGCAGTACTTC. The chain has TRBV7-2 and TRBJ2-7, with D perhaps being TRBD1 or TRBD2 (5 bases each). Germline V gives CDR1 SGHTA, CDR2 FQGNSA. Trimming left V 7 bases short and J 4 bases short, with 20 bases between. The CDR3 is made up of 15 amino acids.

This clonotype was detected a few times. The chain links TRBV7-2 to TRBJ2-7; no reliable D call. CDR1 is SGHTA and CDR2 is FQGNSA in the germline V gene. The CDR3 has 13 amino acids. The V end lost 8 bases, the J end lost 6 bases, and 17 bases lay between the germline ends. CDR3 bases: TGTGCCAGCCAACAGACCTTATGGACCGAGCAGTACTTC. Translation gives CASQQTLWTEQYF.

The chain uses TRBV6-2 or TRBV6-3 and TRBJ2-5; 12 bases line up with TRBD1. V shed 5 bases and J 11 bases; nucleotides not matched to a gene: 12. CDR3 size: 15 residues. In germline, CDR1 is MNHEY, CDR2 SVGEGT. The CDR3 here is CASSPGQGAYNEQYF. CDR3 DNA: TGTGCCAGCAGTCCGGGACAGGGGGCCTACAATGAGCAGTACTTC.

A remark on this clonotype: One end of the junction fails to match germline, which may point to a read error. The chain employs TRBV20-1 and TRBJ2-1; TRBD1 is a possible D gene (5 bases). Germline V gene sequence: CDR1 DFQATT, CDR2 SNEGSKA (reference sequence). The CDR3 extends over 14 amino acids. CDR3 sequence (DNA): TGCAGTGCTAGCCGACAGAGCTCCTACAATGAGCGGTTCTTC. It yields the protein CSASRQSSYNERFF.

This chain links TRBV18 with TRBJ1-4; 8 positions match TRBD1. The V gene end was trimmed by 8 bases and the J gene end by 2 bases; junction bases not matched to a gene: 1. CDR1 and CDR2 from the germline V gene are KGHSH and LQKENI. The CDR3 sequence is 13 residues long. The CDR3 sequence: CASAGGTNEKLFF. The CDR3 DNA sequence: TGTGCCAGCGCAGGGGGCACTAATGAAAAACTGTTTTTT.

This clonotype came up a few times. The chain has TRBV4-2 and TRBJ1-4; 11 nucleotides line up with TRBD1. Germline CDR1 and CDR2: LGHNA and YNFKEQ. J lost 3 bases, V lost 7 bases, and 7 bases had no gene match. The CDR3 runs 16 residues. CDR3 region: CASIGGQGDANEKLFF. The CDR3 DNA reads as TGTGCCAGCATCGGGGGACAGGGGGACGCTAATGAAAAACTGTTTTTT.

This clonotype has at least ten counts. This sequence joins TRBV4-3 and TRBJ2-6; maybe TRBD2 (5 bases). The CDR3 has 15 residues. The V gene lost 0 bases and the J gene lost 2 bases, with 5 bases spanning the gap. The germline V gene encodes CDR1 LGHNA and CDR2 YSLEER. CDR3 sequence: CASSQEGAGANVLTF. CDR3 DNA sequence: TGCGCCAGCAGCCAAGAGGGAGCTGGGGCCAACGTCCTGACTTTC.

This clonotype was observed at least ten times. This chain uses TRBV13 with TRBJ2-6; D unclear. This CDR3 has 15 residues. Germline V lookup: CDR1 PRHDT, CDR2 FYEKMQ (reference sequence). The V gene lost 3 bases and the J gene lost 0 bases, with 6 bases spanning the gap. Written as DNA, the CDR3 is TGTGCCAGCAGCTTGAGGACCTCTGGGGCCAACGTCCTGACTTTC. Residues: CASSLRTSGANVLTF.

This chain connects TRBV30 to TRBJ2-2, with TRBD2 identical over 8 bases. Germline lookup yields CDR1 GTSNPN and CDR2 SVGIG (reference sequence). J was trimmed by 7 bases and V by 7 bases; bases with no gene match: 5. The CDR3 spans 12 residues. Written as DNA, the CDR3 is TGTGCCTCCCCAAGCGGGGGCGGGGAGCTGTTTTTT. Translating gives CASPSGGGELFF.

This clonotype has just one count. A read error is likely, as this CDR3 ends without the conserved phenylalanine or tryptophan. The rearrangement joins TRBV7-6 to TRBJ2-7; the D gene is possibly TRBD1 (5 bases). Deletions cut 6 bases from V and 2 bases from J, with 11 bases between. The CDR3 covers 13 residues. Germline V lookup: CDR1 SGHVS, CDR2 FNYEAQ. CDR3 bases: TGTGCCAGCAGTCCACAGGAAACCTACGAGCAGTACTCC. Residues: CASSPQETYEQYS.

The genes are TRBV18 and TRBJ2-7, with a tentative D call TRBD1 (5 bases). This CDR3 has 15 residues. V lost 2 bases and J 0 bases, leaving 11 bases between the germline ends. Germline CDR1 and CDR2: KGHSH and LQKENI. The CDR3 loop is CASSPLGQGSYEQYF. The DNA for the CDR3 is TGTGCCAGCTCACCATTAGGCCAGGGCTCCTACGAGCAGTACTTC. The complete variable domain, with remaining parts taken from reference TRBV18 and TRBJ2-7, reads NAGVMQNPRHLVRRRGQEARLRCSPMKGHSHVYWYRQLPEEGLKFMVYLQKENIIDESGMPKERFSAEFPKEGPSILRIQQVVRGDSAAYFCASSPLGQGSYEQYFGPGTRLTVT.

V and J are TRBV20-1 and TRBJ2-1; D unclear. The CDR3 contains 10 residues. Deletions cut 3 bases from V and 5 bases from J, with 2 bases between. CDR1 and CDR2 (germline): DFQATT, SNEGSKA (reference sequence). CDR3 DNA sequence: TGCAGTGCTAGTGACAATGAGCAGTTCTTC. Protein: CSASDNEQFF.

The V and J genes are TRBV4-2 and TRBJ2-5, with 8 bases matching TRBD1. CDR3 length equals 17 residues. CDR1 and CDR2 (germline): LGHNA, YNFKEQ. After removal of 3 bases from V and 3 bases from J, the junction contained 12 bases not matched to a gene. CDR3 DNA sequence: TGTGCCAGCAGCCAGCACTTCCGACAGGGGCCAGAAGAGACCCAGTACTTC. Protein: CASSQHFRQGPEETQYF.

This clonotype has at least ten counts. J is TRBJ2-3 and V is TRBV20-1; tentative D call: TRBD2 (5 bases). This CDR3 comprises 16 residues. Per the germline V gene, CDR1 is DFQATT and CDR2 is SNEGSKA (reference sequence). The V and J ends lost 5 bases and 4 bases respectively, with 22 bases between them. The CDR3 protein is CSARPLTPRAPDTQYF. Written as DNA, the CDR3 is TGCAGTGCTCGGCCCCTGACGCCGAGGGCCCCAGATACGCAGTATTTT.